These 28 T cell receptor beta chains share one sample of origin, sequenced in a study of cytomegalovirus exposure and HLA in healthy donors. This PCR relied on a set of 60 Vbeta primers and 13 Jbeta primers. The method was immunoSEQ multiplex PCR; TCRdb's version includes in-frame clones alone and lacks a portion of them. This sample's table has 40,000 or so clones. The sequenced sample consisted of PBMCs. The receptors shown here come from a woman aged 25 to 39 in good health and CMV-seropositive.

This rearrangement joins TRBV5-1 to TRBJ1-1, with 7 bases aligning to TRBD1. The CDR3 has 14 residues. Trimming took 2 bases from V and 2 from J; bases not matched to a gene: 3. Looked up from germline, CDR1 is SGHRS and CDR2 is YFSETQ. For the CDR3, the DNA is TGCGCCAGCAGCTTCGGACAGGAAAACACTGAAGCTTTCTTT. It translates to CASSFGQENTEAFF.

The CDR3 DNA sequence: TGTGCCAGCAGCCCGAGTGGTATGGCCTATAATTCACCCCTCCACTTT. It is translated as CASSPSGMAYNSPLHF. The rearrangement uses TRBV9 and TRBJ1-6; D unclear. Germline V gene lookup returns CDR1 SGDLS and CDR2 YYNGEE. This CDR3 region has 16 residues. Trimming took 4 bases from V and 2 from J, leaving 13 bases between them. Using reference TRBV9 and TRBJ1-6 for the parts outside the CDR3, the full variable domain is DSGVTQTPKHLITATGQRVTLRCSPRSGDLSVYWYQQSLDQGLQFLIQYYNGEERAKGNILERFSAQQFPDLHSELNLSSLELGDSALYFCASSPSGMAYNSPLHFGNGTRLTVT.

The chain has TRBV4-2 and TRBJ2-3; 10 bases agree with TRBD2. With 1 base clipped from V and 1 base from J, the junction kept 11 bases outside the gene matches. The CDR3 is 19 residues long. The germline gives CDR1 LGHNA, CDR2 YNFKEQ. CDR3 nucleotides: TGTGCCAGCAGCCAAGGAGTTGCAAGCGGGGGGGCCGGCACAGATACGCAGTATTTT. Amino acid sequence: CASSQGVASGGAGTDTQYF.

J is TRBJ2-1 and V is TRBV18; 11 bases align to TRBD1. The CDR3 has 16 amino acids. V was clipped by 2 bases and J by 3 bases; unmatched bases: 3. Looked up from germline, CDR1 is KGHSH and CDR2 is LQKENI. CDR3 sequence: CASSPTGTGGYNEQFF. The CDR3 nucleotides read TGTGCCAGCTCACCAACCGGGACAGGGGGCTACAATGAGCAGTTCTTC.

This chain joins TRBV7-7 and TRBJ2-5, with 8 bases lining up with TRBD1. The ends lost 1 base at V and 4 bases at J; junction bases unmatched: 8. This CDR3 is 16 amino acids long. Germline V gene lookup returns CDR1 SSHAT and CDR2 FNYEAQ (reference sequence). DNA of the CDR3: TGTGCCAGCAGCTTAGGGGTGCAGGGGGCTGGAGAGACCCAGTACTTC. Translated, it gives CASSLGVQGAGETQYF. Variable domain in full (rest from reference TRBV7-7 and TRBJ2-5): GAGVSQSPRYKVTKRGQDVTLRCDPISSHATLYWYQQALGQGPEFLTYFNYEAQPDKSGLPSDRFSAERPEGSISTLTIQRTEQRDSAMYRCASSLGVQGAGETQYFGPGTRLLVL.

For the CDR3, the DNA is TGTGCCAGCAGGACCGATCAGGGGGCGGGTGAAAAACTGTTTTTT. This codes for CASRTDQGAGEKLFF. The chain links TRBV25-1 to TRBJ1-4; 8 bases fit TRBD1. The CDR3 has 15 amino acids. Losses at the gene ends were 6 bases for V and 7 bases for J; bases not matched to a gene: 10. CDR1 is MGHDK, CDR2 SYGVNS, per germline.

This chain connects TRBV7-9 to TRBJ2-5; 7 nucleotides agree with TRBD1. The length of the CDR3 is 14 residues. CDR1 is SEHNR, CDR2 FQNEAQ, per germline (reference sequence). V shed 6 bases and J 5 bases; nucleotides not matched to a gene: 9. DNA of the CDR3: TGTGCCAGCAGGTACAGGACAGGTGTGGAGACCCAGTACTTC. Translation: CASRYRTGVETQYF. The full variable domain, completed using reference TRBV7-9 and TRBJ2-5, is DTGVSQNPRHKITKRGQNVTFRCDPISEHNRLYWYRQTLGQGPEFLTYFQNEAQLEKSRLLSDRFSAERPKGSFSTLEIQRTEQGDSAMYLCASRYRTGVETQYFGPGTRLLVL.

The chain joins TRBV10-2 to TRBJ1-1, with 8 bases matching TRBD1. Germline CDR1 WSHSY, CDR2 SAAADI. Trimming cost V 6 bases and J 3 bases; bases outside gene matches: 6. CDR3 size: 14 residues. This chain's CDR3 is CASSWTGSDTEAFF. The DNA of the CDR3 is TGCGCCAGCAGCTGGACAGGGAGCGACACTGAAGCTTTCTTT.

This chain uses TRBV29-1 with TRBJ2-1, with 7 bases matching TRBD2. Unmatched junction bases numbered 11, after V lost 0 bases and J lost 3 bases. Germline V gives CDR1 SQVTM, CDR2 ANQGSEA. The CDR3 is made up of 17 amino acids. The DNA for the CDR3 is TGCAGCGTTGAAGATCCCGTGTCGGGGGACTACTACAATGAGCAGTTCTTC. This gives the protein CSVEDPVSGDYYNEQFF.

The genes are TRBV7-8 and TRBJ2-7; 9 bases are a match to TRBD1. This CDR3 comprises 15 residues. Germline V CDR1 and CDR2: SGHVS, FQNEAQ. Unmatched junction bases numbered 7, after V lost 4 bases and J lost 3 bases. CDR3 protein: CASSSGQGRLYEQYF. In DNA form, the CDR3 reads TGTGCCAGCAGCTCCGGACAGGGGAGGCTCTACGAGCAGTACTTC.

The rearrangement uses TRBV27 and TRBJ2-3; weak D call: TRBD1 (7 bases). This CDR3 is built from 13 residues. Germline V lookup: CDR1 MNHEY, CDR2 SMNVEV (reference sequence). The V end lost 3 bases, the J end lost 4 bases, and 8 bases lay between the germline ends. CDR3 nucleotide sequence: TGTGCCAGCAGTTTCAGGGGGGCAGATACGCAGTATTTT. Protein product: CASSFRGADTQYF.

V and J are TRBV2 and TRBJ1-2; D unresolved. V lost 4 bases and J lost 3, with 15 bases in between. The CDR3 extends over 15 amino acids. Germline CDR1 reads SNHLY; CDR2 reads FYNNEI. The CDR3 loop reads CASSAQWSGDYGYTF. Written as DNA, the CDR3 is TGTGCCAGCAGTGCCCAGTGGTCAGGTGACTATGGCTACACCTTC.

V and J are TRBV23-1 and TRBJ1-1; D unresolved. TRBV23-1 carries the ORF label, with uncertain function. The length of the CDR3 is 23 residues. The V end was cut by 4 bases, the J end by 4 bases, with 40 bases between. CDR3 amino acids: CASSPELGQASRYRRVGATEAFF. CDR3 coding DNA: TGCGCCAGCAGTCCAGAACTCGGCCAGGCGTCGAGATATCGTCGCGTGGGAGCCACTGAAGCTTTCTTT.

V and J are TRBV2 and TRBJ2-1, with 15 bases matching TRBD2. The CDR3 consists of 15 residues. The germline V gene has CDR1 SNHLY and CDR2 FYNNEI. The V gene end was trimmed by 0 bases and the J gene end by 16 bases; junction bases not matched to a gene: 7. This CDR3 is CASSEARGLAGGQFF. The CDR3 DNA sequence: TGTGCCAGCAGTGAAGCTCGGGGACTAGCGGGGGGTCAATTCTTC.

This CDR3 is CASSRTGTGELFF. Here the CDR3 DNA reads TGTGCCAGCAGCCGAACCGGCACCGGGGAGCTGTTTTTT. This rearrangement joins TRBV27 to TRBJ2-2; D gene uncertain. The CDR3 is made up of 13 amino acids. Germline CDR1 and CDR2: MNHEY and SMNVEV (reference sequence). Between the trimmed V and J ends, which lost 6 bases and 4 bases, there was a span of 9 bases.

This chain links TRBV7-8 with TRBJ2-7, with D possibly being TRBD1 (5 bases). Trimming stripped 4 bases from V and 0 bases from J, with 13 bases between. The CDR3 is 15 residues long. The germline V gene encodes CDR1 SGHVS and CDR2 FQNEAQ. CDR3 DNA: TGTGCCAGCAGCTCATCCAGGACAAGCTCCTACGAGCAGTACTTC. Protein: CASSSSRTSSYEQYF.

The chain links TRBV28 to TRBJ1-2; D unclear. V gave up 7 bases and J gave up 8 bases, with 14 bases separating them. Germline V lookup: CDR1 MDHEN, CDR2 SYDVKM. The CDR3 contains 12 residues. The CDR3 is CASNPGPRGYTF. In nucleotides, the CDR3 is TGTGCCAGCAACCCGGGTCCGCGGGGCTACACCTTC.

J is TRBJ2-4 and V is TRBV6-5, with a possible D match to TRBD1 (6 bases). The CDR3 loop spans 14 amino acids. Looked up from germline, CDR1 is MNHEY and CDR2 is SVGAGI. V was cut by 5 bases and J by 4 bases, with 12 bases left in between. The CDR3 reads CASSRSTGKNIQYF. The CDR3 DNA reads TGTGCCAGCAGTAGATCTACAGGGAAAAACATTCAGTACTTC.

V gene TRBV21-1 combines with J gene TRBJ1-4. TRBV21-1 corresponds to a pseudogene. This CDR3 spans 13 amino acids. The CDR3 region is CASSKSFEEKLFF. The CDR3 region has the DNA TGTGCCAGCAGCAAATCGTTCGAGGAAAAACTGTTTTTT.

The chain employs TRBV25-1 and TRBJ1-4, with 8 bases fitting TRBD1. The V gene end was trimmed by 2 bases and the J gene end by 3 bases; junction bases not matched to a gene: 11. Germline CDR1 MGHDK, CDR2 SYGVNS. This CDR3 spans 18 amino acids. The CDR3 DNA is TGTGCCAGCAGTGAACTCTGGACAGGGTCTGGTTCTAATGAAAAACTGTTTTTT. Translated, it gives CASSELWTGSGSNEKLFF.

This sequence joins TRBV2 and TRBJ1-2, with a weak D call TRBD1 (5 bases). V lost 2 bases and J 5 bases, leaving 12 bases between the germline ends. CDR1 and CDR2 from the germline V gene are SNHLY and FYNNEI. The CDR3 totals 14 residues. The CDR3 spells CASSEQGGRYGYTF. The CDR3 bases are TGTGCCAGCAGTGAACAGGGCGGTCGGTATGGCTACACCTTC.

The chain links TRBV5-4 to TRBJ2-7; 10 positions match TRBD2. Trimming at V came to 4 bases and at J to 0 bases, leaving 4 bases not matched to a gene. This CDR3 spans 15 amino acids. Per germline, CDR1 SGHNT and CDR2 YYREEE (reference sequence). CDR3 sequence: CASSLSSGGSYEQYF. Here the CDR3 DNA reads TGTGCCAGCAGCCTATCTAGCGGGGGCTCCTACGAGCAGTACTTC.

V usage is TRBV19 and J usage is TRBJ2-2, with TRBD2 identical over 7 bases. Germline lookup yields CDR1 LNHDA and CDR2 SQIVND (reference sequence). V lost 7 bases, J lost 4 bases, and 6 bases stayed unmatched. This CDR3 contains 14 residues. The DNA for the CDR3 is TGTGCCAGTAATGTGGGGGGGGGCACCGGGGAGCTGTTTTTT. Protein sequence: CASNVGGGTGELFF.

This chain uses TRBV27 with TRBJ1-6, with a tentative D call TRBD1 (6 bases). The CDR3 spans 15 residues. V shed 2 bases and J shed 10 bases, with 15 bases lying between them. CDR1 is MNHEY and CDR2 is SMNVEV in the germline V gene (reference sequence). CDR3: CASSLIQGLGSPLHF. CDR3 sequence (DNA): TGTGCCAGCAGTTTAATACAGGGCTTAGGCTCACCCCTCCACTTT.

This sequence joins TRBV5-4 and TRBJ2-2, with TRBD2 identical over 16 bases. Trimming removed 3 bases from V and 7 bases from J; junction bases left unmatched: 9. The CDR3 totals 18 residues. CDR1 is SGHNT and CDR2 is YYREEE in the germline V gene (reference sequence). CDR3: CASSSPGTSGGAHGELFF. The CDR3 DNA reads as TGTGCCAGCAGCTCGCCCGGGACTAGCGGGGGGGCCCACGGGGAGCTGTTTTTT.

The chain is built from TRBV7-9 and TRBJ2-7, with 11 bases fitting TRBD1. CDR1 SEHNR and CDR2 FQNEAQ come from the germline V gene (reference sequence). J was trimmed by 1 base and V by 2 bases; bases with no gene match: 4. The CDR3 spans 16 residues. CDR3 amino acids: CASSLLGTGGSYEQYF. CDR3 DNA sequence: TGTGCCAGCAGCTTATTGGGGACAGGGGGGTCCTACGAGCAGTACTTC.

This chain uses TRBV7-2 with TRBJ2-1; 10 bases map to TRBD2. With 5 bases clipped from V and 0 bases from J, the junction kept 13 bases outside the gene matches. CDR1 is SGHTA and CDR2 is FQGNSA in the germline V gene. The CDR3 extends over 19 amino acids. CDR3 sequence reads: CASSLPGSGGRSSYNEQFF. DNA of the CDR3: TGTGCCAGCAGCCTCCCGGGTAGCGGGGGGCGGAGCTCCTACAATGAGCAGTTCTTC.

The V and J genes are TRBV7-6 and TRBJ2-3; D remains ambiguous. CDR1 SGHVS and CDR2 FNYEAQ come from the germline V gene. Trimming left V 3 bases short and J 0 bases short, with 7 bases between. The CDR3 is 14 amino acids. The CDR3 bases are TGTGCCAGCAGCTTGAGTCCTAGCACAGATACGCAGTATTTT. It encodes CASSLSPSTDTQYF.